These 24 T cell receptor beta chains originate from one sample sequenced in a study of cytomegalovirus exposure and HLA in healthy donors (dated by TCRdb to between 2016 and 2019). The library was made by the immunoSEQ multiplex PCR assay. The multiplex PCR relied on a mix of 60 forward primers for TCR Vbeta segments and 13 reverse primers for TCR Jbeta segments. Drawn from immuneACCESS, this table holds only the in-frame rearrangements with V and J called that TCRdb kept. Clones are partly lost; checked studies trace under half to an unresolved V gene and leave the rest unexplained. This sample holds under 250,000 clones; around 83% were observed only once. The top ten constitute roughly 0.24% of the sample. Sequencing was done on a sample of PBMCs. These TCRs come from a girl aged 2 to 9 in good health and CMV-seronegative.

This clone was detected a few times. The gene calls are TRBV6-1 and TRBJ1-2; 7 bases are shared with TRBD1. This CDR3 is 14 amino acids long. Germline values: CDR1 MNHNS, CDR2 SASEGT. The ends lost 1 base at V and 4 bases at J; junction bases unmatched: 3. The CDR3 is CASSEVGQSYGYTF. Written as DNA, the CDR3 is TGTGCCAGCAGTGAAGTGGGACAGTCCTATGGCTACACCTTC.

As DNA, the CDR3 is TGTGCCAGCAGCTCCCCTAGCGGGAGGGGGAACACCGGGGAGCTGTTTTTT. This translates into CASSSPSGRGNTGELFF. The genes are TRBV5-8 and TRBJ2-2; 12 bases are a match to TRBD2. Per the germline V gene, CDR1 is SGHTS and CDR2 is YDEGEE. The CDR3 sequence is 17 residues long. Trimming at V came to 3 bases and at J to 1 base, leaving 4 bases not matched to a gene.

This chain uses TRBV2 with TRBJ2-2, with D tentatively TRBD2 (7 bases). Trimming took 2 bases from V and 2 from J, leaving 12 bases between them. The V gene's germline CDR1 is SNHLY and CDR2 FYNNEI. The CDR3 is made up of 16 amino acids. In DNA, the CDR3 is TGTGCCAGCAGTGAATTGGGGGGGCCCAACACCGGGGAGCTGTTTTTT. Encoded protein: CASSELGGPNTGELFF.

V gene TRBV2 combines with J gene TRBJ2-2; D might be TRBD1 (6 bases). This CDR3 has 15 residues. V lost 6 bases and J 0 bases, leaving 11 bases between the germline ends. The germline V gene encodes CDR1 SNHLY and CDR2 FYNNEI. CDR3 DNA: TGTGCCAGCAGGGGACACTACGCGAACACCGGGGAGCTGTTTTTT. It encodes CASRGHYANTGELFF.

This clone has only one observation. The CDR3 DNA sequence: TGTGCCAGCAGCTTTGAAGGCAGGGCACAGACCCAGTACTTC. This gives the protein CASSFEGRAQTQYF. The gene calls are TRBV5-4 and TRBJ2-5, with D possibly TRBD1 on 5 matching bases. The CDR3 has 14 amino acids. CDR1 is SGHNT, CDR2 YYREEE, per germline (reference sequence). Trimming left V 2 bases short and J 6 bases short, with 14 bases between.

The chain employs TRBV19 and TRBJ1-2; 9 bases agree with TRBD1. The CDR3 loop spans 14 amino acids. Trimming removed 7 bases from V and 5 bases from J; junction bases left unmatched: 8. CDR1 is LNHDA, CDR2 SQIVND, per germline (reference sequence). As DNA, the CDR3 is TGTGCCAGTATCGCCGGGACAGGGTTGTATGGCTACACCTTC. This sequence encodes CASIAGTGLYGYTF.

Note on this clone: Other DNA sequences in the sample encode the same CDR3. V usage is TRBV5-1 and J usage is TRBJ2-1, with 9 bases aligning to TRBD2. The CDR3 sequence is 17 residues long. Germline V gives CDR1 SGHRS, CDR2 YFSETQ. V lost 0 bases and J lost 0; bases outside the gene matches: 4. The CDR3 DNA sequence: TGCGCCAGCAGCTTGGGCCTAGCGGGGAGCTCCTACAATGAGCAGTTCTTC. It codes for CASSLGLAGSSYNEQFF.

This CDR3 reads CASSFSGDRSYEQYF. The CDR3 nucleotides read TGTGCCAGCAGCTTTAGCGGGGATCGTTCCTACGAGCAGTACTTC. The chain has TRBV11-2 and TRBJ2-7; TRBD2 matches at 8 bases. This CDR3 is built from 15 residues. Trimming took 3 bases from V and 1 from J; bases not matched to a gene: 5. The V gene's germline CDR1 is SGHAT and CDR2 FQNNGV.

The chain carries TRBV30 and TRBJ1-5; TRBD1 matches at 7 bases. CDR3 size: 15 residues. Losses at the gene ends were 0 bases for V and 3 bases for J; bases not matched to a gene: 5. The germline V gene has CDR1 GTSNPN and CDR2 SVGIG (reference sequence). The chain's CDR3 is CAWSVRGRDNQPQHF. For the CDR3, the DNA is TGTGCCTGGAGTGTAAGGGGGCGAGACAATCAGCCCCAGCATTTT.

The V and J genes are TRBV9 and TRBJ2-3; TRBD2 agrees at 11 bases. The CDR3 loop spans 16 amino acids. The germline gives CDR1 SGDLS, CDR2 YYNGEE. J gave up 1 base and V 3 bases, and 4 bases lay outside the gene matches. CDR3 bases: TGTGCCAGCAGCGCACCACTAGCGGGGGGCACAGATACGCAGTATTTT. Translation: CASSAPLAGGTDTQYF.

The CDR3 region has the DNA TGTGCCAGCAGGGGAGGAGGCACTGAAGCTTTCTTT. Amino acids: CASRGGGTEAFF. The rearrangement uses TRBV6-6 and TRBJ1-1, with D uncertain. The germline CDR1 and CDR2 sequences are MNHNY and SVGAGI (reference sequence). V gave up 6 bases and J gave up 4 bases, with 9 bases separating them. The length of the CDR3 is 12 residues.

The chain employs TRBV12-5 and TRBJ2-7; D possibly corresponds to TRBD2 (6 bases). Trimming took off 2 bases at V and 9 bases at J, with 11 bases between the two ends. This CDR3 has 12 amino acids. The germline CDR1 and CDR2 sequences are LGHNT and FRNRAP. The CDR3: CASGLTPGVQYF. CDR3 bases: TGTGCTAGTGGTTTGACCCCGGGGGTGCAGTACTTC.

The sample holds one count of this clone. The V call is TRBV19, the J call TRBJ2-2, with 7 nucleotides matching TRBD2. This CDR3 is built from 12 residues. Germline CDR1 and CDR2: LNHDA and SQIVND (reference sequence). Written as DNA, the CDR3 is TGTGGAGTGGGAGGGTTGGGCGGGGAGCTGTTTTTT. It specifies CGVGGLGGELFF.

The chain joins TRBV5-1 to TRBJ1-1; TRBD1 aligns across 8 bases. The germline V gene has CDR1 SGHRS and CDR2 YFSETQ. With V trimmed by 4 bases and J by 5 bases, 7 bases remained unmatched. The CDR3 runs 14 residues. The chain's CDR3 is CASSPTGAGTEAFF. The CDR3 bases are TGCGCCAGCAGCCCGACAGGGGCTGGTACTGAAGCTTTCTTT.

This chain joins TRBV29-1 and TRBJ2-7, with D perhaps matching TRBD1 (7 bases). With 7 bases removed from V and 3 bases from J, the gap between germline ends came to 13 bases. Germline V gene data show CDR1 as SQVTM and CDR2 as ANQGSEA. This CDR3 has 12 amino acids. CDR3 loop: CSAGGTVYEQYF. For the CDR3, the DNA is TGCAGCGCAGGAGGGACAGTCTACGAGCAGTACTTC.

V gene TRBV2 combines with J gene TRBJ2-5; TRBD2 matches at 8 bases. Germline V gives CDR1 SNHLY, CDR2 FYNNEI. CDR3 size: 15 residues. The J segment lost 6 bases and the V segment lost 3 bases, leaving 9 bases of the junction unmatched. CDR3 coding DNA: TGTGCCAGCAGTGATCGCGGGGGGCCTAGCCAGACCCAGTACTTC. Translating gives CASSDRGGPSQTQYF.

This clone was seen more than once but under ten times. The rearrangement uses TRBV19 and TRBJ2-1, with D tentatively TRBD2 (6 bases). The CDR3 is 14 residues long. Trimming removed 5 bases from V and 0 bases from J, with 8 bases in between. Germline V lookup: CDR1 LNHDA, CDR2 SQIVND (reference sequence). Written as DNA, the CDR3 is TGTGCCAGTAGTCACGGGGGCTCCTACAATGAGCAGTTCTTC. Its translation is CASSHGGSYNEQFF.

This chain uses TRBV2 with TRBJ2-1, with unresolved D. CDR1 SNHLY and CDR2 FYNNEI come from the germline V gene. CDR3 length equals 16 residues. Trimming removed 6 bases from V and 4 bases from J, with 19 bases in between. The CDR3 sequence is CASSLTGSLLYNEQFF. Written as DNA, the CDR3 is TGTGCCAGCAGCCTTACGGGTTCCCTACTTTACAATGAGCAGTTCTTC.

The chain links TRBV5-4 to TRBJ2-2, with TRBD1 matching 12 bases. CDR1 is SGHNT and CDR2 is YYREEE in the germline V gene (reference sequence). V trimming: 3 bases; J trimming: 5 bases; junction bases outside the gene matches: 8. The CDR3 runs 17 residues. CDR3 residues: CASSSGQGARKTGELFF. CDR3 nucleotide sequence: TGTGCCAGCAGCTCGGGACAGGGGGCGCGAAAAACCGGGGAGCTGTTTTTT.

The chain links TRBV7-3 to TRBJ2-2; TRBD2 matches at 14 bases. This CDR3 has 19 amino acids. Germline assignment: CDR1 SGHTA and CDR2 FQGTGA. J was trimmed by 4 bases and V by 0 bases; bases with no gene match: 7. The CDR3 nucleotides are TGTGCCAGCAGCTTAACCGGTCGGGGACTAGCGGGGGTCACCGGGGAGCTGTTTTTT. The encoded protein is CASSLTGRGLAGVTGELFF.

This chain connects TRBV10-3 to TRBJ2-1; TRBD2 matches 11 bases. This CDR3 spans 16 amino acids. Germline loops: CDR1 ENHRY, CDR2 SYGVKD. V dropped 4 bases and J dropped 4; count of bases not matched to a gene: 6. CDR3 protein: CAISGRGTSGYNEQFF. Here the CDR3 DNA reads TGTGCCATCAGTGGACGAGGGACTAGCGGATACAATGAGCAGTTCTTC.

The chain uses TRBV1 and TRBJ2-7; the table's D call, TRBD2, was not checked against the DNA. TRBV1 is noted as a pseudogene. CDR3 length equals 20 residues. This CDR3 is CTSSPQFGGERSPNRYEQYF. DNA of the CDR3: TGCACCAGCAGCCCCCAATTTGGCGGGGAACGGTCCCCTAACCGATACGAGCAGTACTTC.

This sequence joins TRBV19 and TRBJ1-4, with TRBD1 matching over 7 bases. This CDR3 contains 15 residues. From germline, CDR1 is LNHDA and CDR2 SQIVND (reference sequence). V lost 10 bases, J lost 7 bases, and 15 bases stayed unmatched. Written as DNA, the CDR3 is TGTGCCATAGGGGGCAGGGGTGGTCTTGGTGAAAAACTGTTTTTT. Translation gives CAIGGRGGLGEKLFF.

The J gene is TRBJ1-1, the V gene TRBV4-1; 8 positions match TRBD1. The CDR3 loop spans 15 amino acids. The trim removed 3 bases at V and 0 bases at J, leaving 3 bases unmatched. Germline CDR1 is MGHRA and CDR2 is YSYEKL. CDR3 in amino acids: CASSQRGQVNTEAFF. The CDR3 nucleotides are TGCGCCAGCAGCCAGAGGGGACAGGTGAACACTGAAGCTTTCTTT.